Below are 8 T cell receptor beta chains sequenced from a single sample in a study of blood T cell repertoires in COVID-19. Some clones are missing from TCRdb's copy, which holds only in-frame ones; the method was immunoSEQ multiplex PCR. The sample includes 150,000 to 200,000 clones, about four fifths of them seen just once. Specimen: peripheral blood. Receptors originate from a man in his 70s with active or convalescent COVID-19.

V and J are TRBV5-4 and TRBJ2-2; D is uncertain. V lost 6 bases and J 8 bases, leaving 14 bases between the germline ends. There are 13 residues in the CDR3. Looked up from germline, CDR1 is SGHNT and CDR2 is YYREEE (reference sequence). CDR3 DNA: TGTGCCAGCACACTATTCGAGTCTGGGGAGCTGTTTTTT. Translation: CASTLFESGELFF.

This chain joins TRBV6-1 and TRBJ2-2; maybe TRBD1 (5 bases). V was pared by 4 bases and J by 5 bases, with 17 bases between. Germline lookup yields CDR1 MNHNS and CDR2 SASEGT. The CDR3 loop spans 16 amino acids. For the CDR3, the DNA is TGTGCCAGCAGTGCCCCGACAGACCTACTTACCGGGGAGCTGTTTTTT. This translates into CASSAPTDLLTGELFF.

This clone was counted a single time. V gene TRBV6-5 combines with J gene TRBJ2-1; tentatively, D is TRBD1 (6 bases). This CDR3 contains 16 residues. CDR1 and CDR2 (germline): MNHEY, SVGAGI. The germline V and J ends were trimmed by 0 bases and 2 bases, with 11 bases remaining between them. For the CDR3, the DNA is TGTGCCAGCAGTTACTCGACAGGCAGTCCCTACAATGAGCAGTTCTTC. Translated, it gives CASSYSTGSPYNEQFF.

This rearrangement joins TRBV19 to TRBJ1-1; the match to TRBD1 covers 7 bases. Germline V lookup: CDR1 LNHDA, CDR2 SQIVND (reference sequence). This CDR3 has 14 amino acids. The V gene end was trimmed by 6 bases and the J gene end by 2 bases; junction bases not matched to a gene: 6. In DNA, the CDR3 is TGTGCCAGTAGCAAGACAGGGATCAACACTGAAGCTTTCTTT. This codes for CASSKTGINTEAFF.

V is TRBV9 and J is TRBJ1-4, with unresolved D. CDR3 size: 13 residues. The germline gives CDR1 SGDLS, CDR2 YYNGEE. V was trimmed by 4 bases and J by 7 bases, leaving 11 bases between them. CDR3 DNA: TGTGCCAGCAGCCCAGGACTAGGTGAAAAACTGTTTTTT. It encodes CASSPGLGEKLFF.

V and J are TRBV10-3 and TRBJ1-2, with 9 bases that match TRBD1. After removal of 11 bases from V and 3 bases from J, the junction contained 13 bases not matched to a gene. Germline loops: CDR1 ENHRY, CDR2 SYGVKD. The CDR3 contains 15 residues. The CDR3 protein is CAAKGQGLIYYGYTF. For the CDR3, the DNA is TGTGCCGCGAAGGGACAGGGCCTTATTTACTATGGCTACACCTTC.

The chain combines TRBV28 with TRBJ2-5; 8 bases line up with TRBD1. V shed 2 bases, J shed 3 bases, and the junction held 2 bases outside the gene matches. CDR1 is MDHEN and CDR2 is SYDVKM in the germline V gene. This CDR3 comprises 14 residues. CDR3: CASSLGDRKETQYF. The CDR3 DNA reads as TGTGCCAGCAGTTTAGGGGACAGGAAAGAGACCCAGTACTTC.

This chain uses TRBV29-1 with TRBJ1-1, with TRBD1 matching over 12 bases. Unmatched junction bases numbered 7, after V lost 4 bases and J lost 7 bases. This CDR3 has 14 amino acids. CDR1 is SQVTM and CDR2 is ANQGSEA in the germline V gene. Here the CDR3 DNA reads TGCAGCGTTGTTTTCGGGACAGGGGGCGGTGAAGCTTTCTTT. It translates to CSVVFGTGGGEAFF.